This TCR beta chain was identified in a study of cytomegalovirus exposure and HLA in healthy donors listed by TCRdb under 2017. Background on the whole study: An earlier analysis of roughly 610 of the donors reported 276 Gb of sequence data and around 100 million unique TCR beta sequences obtained from 180 million or so T cells. An early release covering 550 to 700 HLA-typed donors comprised about 290 gigabases of sequencing data and around 86 million unique TCR sequences. The genetic ancestry cluster associated with self-reported Caucasian donors included about 84% of the roughly 410 genotyped donors. The study aimed to test whether signatures of past pathogen exposure could be identified by cataloging public T cell receptors. The study used immunosequencing to profile the T cell repertoires of 600 to 850 subjects and linked those repertoires to cytomegalovirus serostatus. Besides the first cohort of approximately 670 subjects, a separate validation cohort made up of 120 different subjects was used. The study combined high-throughput TCR immunosequencing, statistical association of individual TCRs with disease status, and machine learning to predict cytomegalovirus infection status. To study patterns of TCR occurrence, a later analysis re-analyzed previously published TCR beta repertoires from 700 or so donors and added high-resolution HLA genotyping. In the later analysis, no new phenotypic data were used to find candidate immune exposures; instead, reliance was placed on TCR beta sequences and their occurrence across donors. An earlier analysis of 450 to 750 of the donors used high-throughput TCR beta sequencing to judge whether each TCR beta V gene segment behaved as functional or pseudogenic. Donor age, sex, ethnicity and CMV serostatus were compiled together with the repertoire data. In a later genetic analysis, genome-wide SNP genotypes for about three fifths of the roughly 670 donors were used, and that subset was treated as a discovery cohort. All discovery cohort repertoires had been generated using a single sequencing platform. HLA typing covered class I and class II loci at four-digit resolution. Typing coverage differed by locus: A, B, C, DRB1 and DQB1 were typed in roughly 620-630 donors, DQA1 in 500 to 550, DPA1 in around 580, and DPB1 in 400 to 480. Four to six DR-DQ haplotypes were handled as single units for association and clustering, since linkage in the cohort was strong. On average, roughly 250,000 unique TCR beta nucleotide sequences were sequenced per donor among some 430 genotyped donors of the cohort, with around 19% of those sequences being non-productive.

The investigation overall reported the following: A group of highly shared sequence variants was considered likely to be a technical artifact of the sequencing pipeline. A later genetic analysis reported fewer N-insertions in productive TCRs among donors in an Asian-associated ancestry cluster than the roughly 700-donor mean. Roughly uniform sequencing depth across donors was assumed in presence/absence analyses, although this assumption may not hold. HLA typing was unavailable for some donors at each locus, so association tests used only the typed subset. In both the original and validation cohorts, the classifier was reported to diagnose cytomegalovirus status with high specificity and sensitivity. A later analysis reported that several top co-occurrence clusters appeared linked to parvovirus B19, influenza, CMV and Epstein-Barr virus. A later analysis found that HLA-associated TCR beta chains were more clonally expanded and had lower generation probabilities than equally common non-associated chains. Correlated functional status among segregating V segments might reflect linkage disequilibrium, but an unknown experimental factor could not be ruled out. The cohort was sequenced for TCR beta chains only, and without alpha or paired-chain data the features that could be detected were limited. In an earlier analysis of around 500 of the donors, most TCR beta V segments appeared in productive rearrangements about 87% or about 30% of the time, broadly matching IMGT annotations. A later genetic analysis associated a missense DCLRE1C variant with V-gene and J-gene trimming of TCR beta chains, and an independent cohort replicated the association. The authors suggested that the approach could potentially be generalized to other disease states and immunological phenotypes. The only immune exposure information available for the cohort was CMV serostatus. A further reported finding was that TCR beta sequences accurately predicted the HLA-A and HLA-B alleles for most subjects in the first cohort. Strong co-occurrence of HLA alleles, especially DR and DQ, made assigning TCR associations to individual alleles difficult. According to a later analysis, TCR association rates differed among HLA loci, with DRB1 alleles showing the most associated TCRs and HLA-C alleles showing the fewest. Some 16 rarely observed V segments, including chromosome 9 orphons, were excluded from the earlier analysis of several hundred of the donors because counts were too low. Some IMGT-functional V segments, including TRBV6-2 and TRBV6-3, could not be distinguished by the 87-base-pair reads and were therefore excluded. Most TCR sequences were seen in very few donors, while some public TCRs were found in many individuals. At a false discovery rate of 0.05, a later analysis linked roughly 17,000 TCR beta sequences to specific HLA alleles. The study gave a list of 150 to 200 TCR beta chains associated with cytomegalovirus. In vitro tests confirmed that a few of the cytomegalovirus-associated TCR beta chains recognize cytomegalovirus antigens. A later analysis found that most CMV-associated TCR beta chains appeared HLA-restricted, with HLA associations seemingly driven largely by CMV exposure.

The library was obtained by the immunoSEQ multiplex PCR assay. For the multiplex PCR, a mixture combining 60 forward primers for TCR Vbeta segments and 13 reverse primers for TCR Jbeta segments was used. A multiplex PCR assay on genomic DNA amplified the CDR3 region of rearranged TCR beta genes. On the Illumina HiSeq System, the amplified TCR beta libraries were sequenced as 87-base-pair reads. The source study handled its data this way. A later analysis tallied 70 million to 100 million unique TCR beta chains across the 666 repertoires, and some 10 million of those chains were shared by two or more donors. A nearest-neighbor algorithm error-corrected the raw reads and collapsed the reads into unique sequences, merging closely related sequences to remove PCR and sequencing errors. To assign V, D and J gene segments, CDR3 sequences were aligned to IMGT reference sequences. For a sequence to be retained, a match of at least six nucleotides to both a V gene segment and a J gene segment was required. Rearrangements were classified as productive when the CDR3 lacked stop codons and remained in frame with V and J, and all other rearrangements were classified as non-productive. CDR3 was defined by IMGT convention, running from the second conserved V-encoded cysteine to the conserved J-encoded phenylalanine. In an earlier analysis of around 640 of the donors, sequences lacking an unambiguous match to a single V gene segment were excluded. In an earlier analysis of 587 of the donors, a V segment was called functional when productive rearrangements were above 56.7%, and segregating when the standard deviation between donors exceeded 5%. A statistical classification framework was built to diagnose cytomegalovirus status from the catalog of TCR beta chain sequences. In a later analysis, TCR nucleotide sequences were compared against IMGT/GENE-DB human TR gene sequences so that V and J genes could be assigned. In a later analysis, CDR3 sequences and most-parsimonious VDJ recombination scenarios were assigned using the TCRdist pipeline. In a later analysis, every TCR beta chain was defined by the combination of its CDR3 amino acid sequence and its V-gene family, and reads without a unique V-gene family were dropped. In a later analysis, approximately 640 highly shared, low-generation-probability nucleotide sequences were removed to address suspected cross-contamination and a sequencing artifact. A later analysis calculated a clonal expansion index for each public chain from normalized within-repertoire ranks of inferred template counts. In a later analysis, generation probabilities were computed using a VDJ recombination model fitted to out-of-frame rearrangements, and the results were checked against IGoR. In a later analysis, hypergeometric tests were used to score TCR-TCR, TCR-HLA and TCR-CMV co-occurrence, with a repertoire-size bias correction applied to TCR pairs. In a later analysis, false discovery rates were estimated by permuting HLA or CMV assignments 20 times. In a later analysis, co-occurring TCRs were grouped using DBSCAN, with TCRdist sequence similarity added in when clustering inside HLA-allele-positive subsets. Co-occurrence clustering excluded repertoires with fewer than 30,000 or more than 120,000 public chains, plus five with anomalous nucleotide sharing. The table comes from immuneACCESS by way of TCRdb, which keeps in-frame sequences with V and J called. Part of the clones is missing from these tables; in studies checked, under half for an unresolved V gene and the rest for unknown reasons. V, J and clone size reflect that table, while D and trimming were determined from the DNA. Here the sample has 130,000 to 150,000 clones; about 73% occur a single time. Of the sample, about 2.9% is held by the ten largest clones.

The cohort consisted of 600 or so healthy bone marrow donors. At the time of sampling, every cohort member was nominally healthy, though immune exposures that went unrecorded were likely present. The donor was CMV seropositive and was included in the group of about 290 seropositive cohort members. Every donor gave a peripheral blood sample, and the peripheral blood mononuclear cells from that sample were used for TCR beta sequencing. Genomic DNA extraction from the blood cell samples was performed with the Qiagen DNeasy Blood Extraction Kit. From its cysteine to its phenylalanine, the CDR3 spans 15 amino acids. The read is trimmed to its CDR3 DNA, 45 bases read in frame from base 1. V is shortened by 4 bases, J by 8 bases, and the region joining them spans 20 bases. CDR1 SGHAT and CDR2 FQNNGV are derived from the germline V gene. Turning to this clone: It lacks a known antigen. Base qualities are not provided; no much larger clone lies one nucleotide away.

The sequence derives from a man aged 40-49 years in good health and CMV-seropositive. Specimen: PBMCs. Rearrangement joined TRBV11-2 to TRBJ1-2; D gene: possibly TRBD1, on 6 matching bases. The bases are TGTGCCAGCAGCTCCTACACAGGGAATTCGTACGGCTACACCTTC. It codes for CASSSYTGNSYGYTF.